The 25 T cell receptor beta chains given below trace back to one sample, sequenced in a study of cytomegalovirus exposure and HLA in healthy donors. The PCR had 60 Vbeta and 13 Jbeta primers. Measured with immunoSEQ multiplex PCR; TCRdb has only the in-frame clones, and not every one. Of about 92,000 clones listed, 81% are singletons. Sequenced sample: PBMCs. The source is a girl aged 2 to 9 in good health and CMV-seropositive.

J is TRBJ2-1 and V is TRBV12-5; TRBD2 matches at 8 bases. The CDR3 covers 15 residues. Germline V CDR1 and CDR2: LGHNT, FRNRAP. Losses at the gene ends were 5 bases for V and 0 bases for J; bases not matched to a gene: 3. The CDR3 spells CASGISGSSYNEQFF. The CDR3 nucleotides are TGTGCTAGTGGTATCAGCGGGAGCTCCTACAATGAGCAGTTCTTC.

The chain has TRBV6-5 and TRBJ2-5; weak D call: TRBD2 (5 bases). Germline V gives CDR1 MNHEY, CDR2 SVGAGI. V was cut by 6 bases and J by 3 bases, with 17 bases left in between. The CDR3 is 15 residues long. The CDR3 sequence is CASSQARGGEETQYF. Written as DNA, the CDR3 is TGTGCCAGCAGCCAGGCCCGGGGTGGGGAAGAGACCCAGTACTTC.

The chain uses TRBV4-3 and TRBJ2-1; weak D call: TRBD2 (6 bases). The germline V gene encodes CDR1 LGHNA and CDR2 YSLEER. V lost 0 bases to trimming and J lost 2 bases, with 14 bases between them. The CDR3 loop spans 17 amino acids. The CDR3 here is CASSQDLAGTAYNEQFF. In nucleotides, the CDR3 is TGCGCCAGCAGCCAAGATTTGGCGGGAACGGCCTACAATGAGCAGTTCTTC.

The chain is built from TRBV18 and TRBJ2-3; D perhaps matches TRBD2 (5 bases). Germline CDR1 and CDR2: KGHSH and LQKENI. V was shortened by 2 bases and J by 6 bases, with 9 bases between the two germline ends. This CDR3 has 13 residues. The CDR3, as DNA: TGTGCCAGCTCACCAGGAGGTCCGGATACGCAGTATTTT. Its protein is CASSPGGPDTQYF.

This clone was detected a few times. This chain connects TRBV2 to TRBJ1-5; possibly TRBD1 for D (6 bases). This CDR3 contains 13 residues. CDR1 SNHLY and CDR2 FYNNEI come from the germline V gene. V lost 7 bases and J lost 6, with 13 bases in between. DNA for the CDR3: TGTGCCAGCAACCGACAGGCACCTCAGCCCCAGCATTTT. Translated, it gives CASNRQAPQPQHF.

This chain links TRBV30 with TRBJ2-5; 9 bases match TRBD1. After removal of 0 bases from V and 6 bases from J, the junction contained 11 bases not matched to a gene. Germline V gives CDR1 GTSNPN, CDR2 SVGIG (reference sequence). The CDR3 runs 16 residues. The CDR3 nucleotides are TGTGCCTGGAGTGTACGTTCTGGACAGGGGAAAAAGACCCAGTACTTC. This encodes CAWSVRSGQGKKTQYF.

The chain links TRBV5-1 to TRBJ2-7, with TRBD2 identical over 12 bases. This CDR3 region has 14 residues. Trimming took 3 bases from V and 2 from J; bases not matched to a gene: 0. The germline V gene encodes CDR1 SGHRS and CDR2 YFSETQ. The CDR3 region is CASSWTSGAYEQYF. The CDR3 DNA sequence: TGCGCCAGCAGCTGGACTAGCGGGGCCTACGAGCAGTACTTC.

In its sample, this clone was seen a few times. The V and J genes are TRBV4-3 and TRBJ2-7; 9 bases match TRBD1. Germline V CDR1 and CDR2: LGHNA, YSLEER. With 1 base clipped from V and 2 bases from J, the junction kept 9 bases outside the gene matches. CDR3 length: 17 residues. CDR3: CASSQVQDRGPPYEQYF. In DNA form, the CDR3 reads TGCGCCAGCAGCCAAGTTCAGGACAGGGGTCCCCCCTACGAGCAGTACTTC.

CDR3 protein: CASSVNRGRDTEAFF. Written as DNA, the CDR3 is TGTGCCAGCAGTGTAAACAGGGGGAGGGACACTGAAGCTTTCTTT. The chain links TRBV27 to TRBJ1-1; 8 bases match TRBD1. The germline gives CDR1 MNHEY, CDR2 SMNVEV (reference sequence). The CDR3 length is 15 residues. With 5 bases clipped from V and 3 bases from J, the junction kept 8 bases outside the gene matches.

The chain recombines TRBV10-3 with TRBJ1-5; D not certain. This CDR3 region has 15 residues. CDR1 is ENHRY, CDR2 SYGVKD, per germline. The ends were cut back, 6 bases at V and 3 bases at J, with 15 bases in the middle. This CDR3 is CAIRREGTDNQPQHF. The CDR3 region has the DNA TGTGCCATCAGACGGGAGGGAACGGACAATCAGCCCCAGCATTTT.

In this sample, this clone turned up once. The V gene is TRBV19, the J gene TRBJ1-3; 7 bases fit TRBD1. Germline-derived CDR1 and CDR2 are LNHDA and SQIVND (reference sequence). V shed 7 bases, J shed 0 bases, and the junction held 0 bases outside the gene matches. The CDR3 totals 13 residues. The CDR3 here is CASTGGSGNTIYF. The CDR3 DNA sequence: TGTGCCAGTACAGGGGGCTCTGGAAACACCATATATTTT.

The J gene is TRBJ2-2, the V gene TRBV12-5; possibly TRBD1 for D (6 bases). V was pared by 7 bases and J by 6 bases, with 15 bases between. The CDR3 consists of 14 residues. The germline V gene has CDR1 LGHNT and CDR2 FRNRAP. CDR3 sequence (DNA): TGTGCTAGTGTAGGCCGGGACACAGCCGGGGAGCTGTTTTTT. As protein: CASVGRDTAGELFF.

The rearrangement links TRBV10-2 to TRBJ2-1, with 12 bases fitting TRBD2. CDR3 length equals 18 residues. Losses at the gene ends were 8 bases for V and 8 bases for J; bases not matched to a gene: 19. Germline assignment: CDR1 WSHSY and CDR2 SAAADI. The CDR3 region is CASLNRGLAGGPPDEQFF. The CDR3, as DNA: TGCGCCAGCCTAAACCGAGGTCTAGCGGGAGGGCCTCCCGATGAGCAGTTCTTC.

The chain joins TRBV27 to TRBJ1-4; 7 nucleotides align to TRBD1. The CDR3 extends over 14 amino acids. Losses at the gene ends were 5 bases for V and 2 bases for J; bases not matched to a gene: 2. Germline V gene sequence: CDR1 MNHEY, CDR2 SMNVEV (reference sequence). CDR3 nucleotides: TGTGCCAGCAGTCTCAGGGGGACTAATGAAAAACTGTTTTTT. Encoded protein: CASSLRGTNEKLFF.

Here the CDR3 reads CASSLSLARDSYNEQFF. As DNA, the CDR3 is TGTGCCAGCAGCTTGAGCCTAGCGAGGGACTCCTACAATGAGCAGTTCTTC. The chain recombines TRBV7-6 with TRBJ2-1, with a tentative D call TRBD2 (6 bases). Germline loops: CDR1 SGHVS, CDR2 FNYEAQ. V was cut by 3 bases and J by 0 bases, with 15 bases left in between. The CDR3 spans 17 residues. The variable domain in full, with the rest retrieved from reference TRBV7-6 and TRBJ2-1, is GAGVSQSPRYKVTKRGQDVALRCDPISGHVSLYWYRQALGQGPEFLTYFNYEAQQDKSGLPNDRFSAERPEGSISTLTIQRTEQRDSAMYRCASSLSLARDSYNEQFFGPGTRLTVL.

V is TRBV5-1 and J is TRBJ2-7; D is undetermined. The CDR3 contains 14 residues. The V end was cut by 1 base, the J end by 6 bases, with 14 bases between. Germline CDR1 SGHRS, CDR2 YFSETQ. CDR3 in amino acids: CASSLPFASGEQYF. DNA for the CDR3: TGCGCCAGCAGCTTGCCCTTCGCGTCCGGCGAGCAGTACTTC.

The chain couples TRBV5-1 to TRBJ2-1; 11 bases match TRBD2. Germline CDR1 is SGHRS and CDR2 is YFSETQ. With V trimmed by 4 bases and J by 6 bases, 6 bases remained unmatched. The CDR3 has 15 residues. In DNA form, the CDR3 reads TGCGCCAGCAGCCAGCGACTAGCGGGGTCCAATGAGCAGTTCTTC. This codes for CASSQRLAGSNEQFF.

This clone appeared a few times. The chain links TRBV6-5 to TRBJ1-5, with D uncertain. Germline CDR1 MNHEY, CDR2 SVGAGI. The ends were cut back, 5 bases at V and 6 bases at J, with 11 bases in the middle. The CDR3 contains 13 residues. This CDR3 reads CASSPAGSQPQHF. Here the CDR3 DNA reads TGTGCCAGCAGTCCCGCTGGGAGTCAGCCCCAGCATTTT.

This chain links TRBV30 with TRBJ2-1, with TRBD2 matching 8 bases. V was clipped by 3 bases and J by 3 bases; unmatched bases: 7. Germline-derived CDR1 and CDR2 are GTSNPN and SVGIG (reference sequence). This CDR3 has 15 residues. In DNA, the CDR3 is TGTGCCTGGAGCCATAGCGGGGCCCGCTACAATGAGCAGTTCTTC. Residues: CAWSHSGARYNEQFF.

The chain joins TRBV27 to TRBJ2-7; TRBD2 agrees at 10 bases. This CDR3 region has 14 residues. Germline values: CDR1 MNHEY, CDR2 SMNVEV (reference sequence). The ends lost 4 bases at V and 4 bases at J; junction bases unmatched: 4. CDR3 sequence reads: CASSWSGRGYEQYF. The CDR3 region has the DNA TGTGCCAGCAGTTGGAGCGGGAGGGGTTACGAGCAGTACTTC.

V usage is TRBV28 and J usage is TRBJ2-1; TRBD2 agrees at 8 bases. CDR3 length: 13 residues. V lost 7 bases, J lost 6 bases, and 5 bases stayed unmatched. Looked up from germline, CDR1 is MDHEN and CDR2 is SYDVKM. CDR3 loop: CASIRGLANEQFF. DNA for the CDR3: TGTGCCAGCATCCGTGGACTAGCCAATGAGCAGTTCTTC.

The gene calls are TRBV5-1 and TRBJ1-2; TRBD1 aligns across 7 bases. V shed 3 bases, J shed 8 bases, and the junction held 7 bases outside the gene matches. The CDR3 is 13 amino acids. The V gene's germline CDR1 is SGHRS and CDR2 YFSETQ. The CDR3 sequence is CASSSRQGTGYTF. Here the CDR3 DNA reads TGCGCCAGCAGCTCGAGACAGGGAACCGGCTACACCTTC.

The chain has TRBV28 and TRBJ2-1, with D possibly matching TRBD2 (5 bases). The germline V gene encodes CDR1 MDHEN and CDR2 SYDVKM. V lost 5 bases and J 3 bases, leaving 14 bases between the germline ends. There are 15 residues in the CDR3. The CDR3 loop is CASSASSGVYNEQFF. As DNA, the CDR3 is TGTGCCAGCAGTGCTTCGAGCGGAGTCTACAATGAGCAGTTCTTC.

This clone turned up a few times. The CDR3 sequence is CASSTSGATYEQYF. For the CDR3, the DNA is TGTGCCAGCAGCACGAGCGGAGCAACCTACGAGCAGTACTTC. This chain uses TRBV5-4 with TRBJ2-7; the D gene is possibly TRBD2 (5 bases). The CDR3 covers 14 residues. Germline CDR1 SGHNT, CDR2 YYREEE (reference sequence). V lost 4 bases and J 2 bases, leaving 13 bases between the germline ends.

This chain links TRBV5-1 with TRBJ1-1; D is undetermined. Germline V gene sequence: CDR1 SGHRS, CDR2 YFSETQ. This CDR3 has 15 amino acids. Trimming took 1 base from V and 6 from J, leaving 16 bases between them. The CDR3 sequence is CASSLRRRWAAEAFF. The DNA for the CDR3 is TGCGCCAGCAGCTTGAGGCGGAGGTGGGCTGCTGAAGCTTTCTTT.